This entry describes one TCR beta chain. This sample is drawn from a study of blood T cell repertoires in COVID-19. As for the study in general: Sources were T cells, B-cell-depleted T cells, or PBMCs; the material itself was cDNA or gDNA.

Sequencing was performed with immunoSEQ multiplex PCR; in TCRdb, only in-frame clones are kept and a portion is missing. The data contain about 220,000 clones, roughly 80% of them singletons. V trimming: 4 bases; J trimming: 1 base; junction bases outside the gene matches: 3. This CDR3 has 14 residues. Germline V lookup: CDR1 SGDLS, CDR2 YYNGEE. The sample consisted of peripheral blood. J is TRBJ2-3 and V is TRBV9; TRBD2 matches 7 bases. The source is a woman aged 70-85 years with acute or convalescent COVID-19. CDR3 sequence: CASSPRGGTDTQYF. The DNA of the CDR3 is TGTGCCAGCAGCCCCCGGGGGGGCACAGATACGCAGTATTTT.